The T cell receptor beta chain described here comes from a study of blood T cell repertoires in COVID-19. About the research overall: Acute and convalescent COVID-19 specimens originated in the United States, Italy and Spain. T cells, B-cell-depleted T cells, or PBMCs provided the cDNA or gDNA that served as material.

Original processing notes: Amplifying reference gene primers gave estimates of nucleated cell counts. TCRdb's copy holds only in-frame clones and misses some; the assay was immunoSEQ multiplex PCR. The V and J calls and the clone size are those of that table, but D and trimming were determined from the DNA. The sample contains more than 130,000 clones, roughly 80% of which appear only once. The CDR3 contains 12 residues. Germline CDR1 SNHLY, CDR2 FYNNEI. V was shortened by 4 bases and J by 5 bases, with 8 bases between the two germline ends. The TCR sequence derives from a woman aged 80 or over in a cohort sampled during active or convalescent COVID-19. The chain couples TRBV2 to TRBJ2-5, with a weak D call TRBD1 (5 bases). The sequenced sample was peripheral blood. The CDR3 nucleotides read TGTGCCAGCAGTGCAGGGTCGGAGACCCAGTACTTC. The encoded protein is CASSAGSETQYF.